The present T cell receptor beta chain was sequenced within a study of regulatory T cells in long-lasting Graves disease. Study-level information: Under 3 months of antithyroid drugs had been taken by newly diagnosed Graves' patients.

This clonotype showed up just once. The time point here: newly diagnosed GD, antithyroid drugs for less than 3 months. Extracted PBMC RNA gave rise to the TCR library. V dropped 3 bases and J dropped 6; count of bases not matched to a gene: 3. Looked up from germline, CDR1 is LNHDA and CDR2 is SQIVND (reference sequence). This CDR3 contains 14 residues. Building the TCR beta libraries relied on iRepertoire HTBI primers, and CDR3 regions underwent Arm-PCR. A single record per CDR3 protein comes from TCRdb applying MiXCR to the multiplex PCR reads. The table shows more than 400,000 distinct CDR3 sequences, with roughly 15% occurring only once. The sample also formed part of further work on T cells in Graves' hyperthyroidism and ophthalmopathy.

The origin of this receptor is a woman aged 30 to 39 with Graves disease. The sample here was peripheral blood mononuclear cells (PBMCs), taken at new diagnosis, from a patient treated with antithyroid drugs. The chain is built from TRBV19 and TRBJ2-4; 9 bases agree with TRBD1. CDR3 protein: CASSILGQGNIQYF. The CDR3 region has the DNA TGTGCCAGTAGTATTCTGGGACAGGGAAACATTCAGTACTTC.